These 30 T cell receptor beta chains originate from one sample sequenced in a study of read filtering for tumor transcriptome and immune sequencing. This library used around 400 ng RNA and molecular barcoded adaptors spanning alpha/delta and beta/gamma chains. A single record per CDR3 protein comes from TCRdb applying MiXCR to the reads. The sample shows 100,000 to 150,000 distinct CDR3 sequences, around 14% of them seen only once. Sequencing used a population of CD138-negative cells sorted from bone marrow. These TCRs come from a donor at least 40 years old with multiple myeloma.

This clonotype was picked up many times. The rearrangement uses TRBV9 and TRBJ2-3, with D tentatively TRBD1 or TRBD2 (5 bases each). V was clipped by 0 bases and J by 2 bases, with 13 bases between them. The CDR3 has 16 amino acids. Germline assignment: CDR1 SGDLS and CDR2 YYNGEE. The CDR3 region is CASSVVGTLSTDTQYF. CDR3 nucleotides: TGTGCCAGCAGCGTAGTCGGGACCCTCTCCACAGATACGCAGTATTTT.

In its sample, this clonotype ranks as medium-sized (0.01 to 0.1%). This chain connects TRBV4-3 to TRBJ2-1; 7 bases are a match to TRBD2. Germline V gene lookup returns CDR1 LGHNA and CDR2 YSLEER. V dropped 0 bases and J dropped 5; count of bases not matched to a gene: 7. The CDR3 contains 16 residues. CDR3 amino acids: CASSQDRGLPNNEQFF. DNA for the CDR3: TGCGCCAGCAGCCAAGATCGGGGACTACCCAACAATGAGCAGTTCTTC.

This clonotype was picked up many times. The J gene is TRBJ2-3, the V gene TRBV7-9; 12 bases are a match to TRBD2. The CDR3 is made up of 15 amino acids. Unmatched junction bases numbered 2, after V lost 5 bases and J lost 2 bases. The germline V gene has CDR1 SEHNR and CDR2 FQNEAQ (reference sequence). The CDR3 loop reads CASSRLAGVTDTQYF. CDR3 DNA: TGTGCCAGCAGCCGACTAGCGGGAGTCACAGATACGCAGTATTTT.

This clonotype was recorded many times. The chain is built from TRBV12-5 and TRBJ2-3; possibly TRBD1 for D (6 bases). Trimming removed 9 bases from V and 3 bases from J, with 16 bases in between. The CDR3 spans 14 residues. Germline V gene lookup returns CDR1 LGHNT and CDR2 FRNRAP. The CDR3 reads CASGRGERTDTQYF. CDR3 nucleotide sequence: TGTGCTAGCGGCAGGGGAGAAAGAACAGATACGCAGTATTTT.

The chain employs TRBV5-4 and TRBJ2-1; D perhaps matches TRBD2 (5 bases). V was cut by 1 base and J by 4 bases, with 9 bases left in between. CDR3 length equals 14 residues. Germline V CDR1 and CDR2: SGHNT, YYREEE (reference sequence). Here the CDR3 DNA reads TGTGCCAGCAGCTTGCCCGGGGAATACAATGAGCAGTTCTTC. Amino acid sequence: CASSLPGEYNEQFF.

This clonotype showed up many times. V and J are TRBV7-3 and TRBJ2-1; 10 bases are shared with TRBD2. Per germline, CDR1 SGHTA and CDR2 FQGTGA. CDR3 size: 16 residues. V gave up 4 bases and J gave up 6 bases; unmatched junction bases: 9. DNA of the CDR3: TGTGCCAGCAGCTCCTCCGGGGCTAGCGGGAGCAATGAGCAGTTCTTC. Translating it yields CASSSSGASGSNEQFF.

This clonotype was counted many times. The rearrangement uses TRBV20-1 and TRBJ1-4; D unclear. The CDR3 contains 13 residues. Germline CDR1 and CDR2: DFQATT and SNEGSKA (reference sequence). Trimming pared 4 bases from V and 6 bases from J, leaving 12 bases between. The CDR3 nucleotides read TGCAGTGCTACTTATAGGAGCTATGAAAAACTGTTTTTT. It encodes CSATYRSYEKLFF.

A word on this clonotype: A much bigger clone sits one base away, suggesting this may be a read error. The rearrangement links TRBV20-1 to TRBJ2-3, with TRBD2 as a possible D gene (5 bases). This CDR3 region has 10 residues. The germline CDR1 and CDR2 sequences are DFQATT and SNEGSKA (reference sequence). Trimming left V 6 bases short and J 10 bases short, with 11 bases between. The CDR3 sequence: CSALRRAQYF. DNA for the CDR3: TGCAGTGCCCTAAGGCGGGCGCAGTATTTT.

The chain is built from TRBV29-1 and TRBJ2-7, with 7 nucleotides matching TRBD1. The length of the CDR3 is 14 residues. CDR1 is SQVTM and CDR2 is ANQGSEA in the germline V gene. The V and J ends lost 5 bases and 4 bases, in that order; junction bases with no gene match: 11. CDR3 amino acids: CSVQTLQGLYEQYF. The CDR3 coding sequence is TGCAGCGTTCAAACGCTACAGGGGCTGTACGAGCAGTACTTC.

Remarks on this clonotype: One base away lies a much larger clone, so this may be a sequencing read error. The conserved final phenylalanine or tryptophan is absent from the CDR3, which likely points to a read error. V gene TRBV5-8 combines with J gene TRBJ1-5; no definite D call. CDR3 length: 14 residues. CDR1 is SGHTS and CDR2 is YDEGEE in the germline V gene. V gave up 4 bases and J gave up 3 bases, with 11 bases separating them. The CDR3 reads CASSPRAANQPQHL. The CDR3 bases are TGTGCCAGCAGCCCGAGGGCGGCCAATCAGCCCCAGCATCTT.

This clonotype was found many times. The J gene is TRBJ2-3, the V gene TRBV7-3; 8 bases are a match to TRBD2. This CDR3 spans 16 amino acids. The V and J ends lost 3 bases and 1 base, in that order; junction bases with no gene match: 6. Germline V gene sequence: CDR1 SGHTA, CDR2 FQGTGA. CDR3 DNA sequence: TGTGCCAGCAGCTTGACCCGAGCGGGAGGCACAGATACGCAGTATTTT. Translation gives CASSLTRAGGTDTQYF. Filled out from reference TRBV7-3 and TRBJ2-3, the complete variable domain reads GAGVSQTPSNKVTEKGKYVELRCDPISGHTALYWYRQSLGQGPEFLIYFQGTGAADDSGLPNDRFFAVRPEGSVSTLKIQRTERGDSAVYLCASSLTRAGGTDTQYFGPGTRLTVL.

This clonotype was detected many times. The V gene is TRBV18, the J gene TRBJ2-5; no reliable D call. Looked up from germline, CDR1 is KGHSH and CDR2 is LQKENI. The CDR3 is made up of 12 amino acids. The V and J ends lost 3 bases and 0 bases respectively, with 2 bases between them. Here the CDR3 DNA reads TGTGCCAGCTCACCGAACCAAGAGACCCAGTACTTC. Protein sequence: CASSPNQETQYF.

The table lists this clonotype with many counts. The chain carries TRBV6-1 and TRBJ1-1, with a tentative D call TRBD1 (6 bases). Germline loops: CDR1 MNHNS, CDR2 SASEGT. CDR3 length: 15 residues. V was trimmed by 7 bases and J by 3 bases, leaving 18 bases between them. CDR3 sequence: CASTQRRQADTEAFF. In DNA, the CDR3 is TGTGCCAGCACCCAAAGGCGACAGGCGGACACTGAAGCTTTCTTT.

About this clonotype itself: A clone one base away is much larger, so this may be a read error. The chain carries TRBV9 and TRBJ2-3; D is perhaps TRBD2 (5 bases). The CDR3 length is 14 residues. Germline V gene sequence: CDR1 SGDLS, CDR2 YYNGEE. The CDR3 sequence is CAGSVYSLEGTQYF. The CDR3, as DNA: TGTGCCGGCAGCGTATACAGCCTAGAGGGTACGCAGTATTTT.

This clonotype was observed many times. The chain joins TRBV15 to TRBJ2-1; D call uncertain. V shed 5 bases and J shed 4 bases, with 18 bases lying between them. The length of the CDR3 is 16 residues. CDR1 LNHNV and CDR2 YYDKDF come from the germline V gene (reference sequence). The DNA for the CDR3 is TGTGCCACCAGCGTCACCCCACCCCGGTCTTACAATGAGCAGTTCTTC. Its protein is CATSVTPPRSYNEQFF.

Ten or more counts support this clonotype. The germline gene is not matched at one end of the junction; a read error may be the cause. The V call is TRBV7-8, the J call TRBJ2-1; D not resolved. Germline-derived CDR1 and CDR2 are SGHVS and FQNEAQ. The CDR3 is made up of 13 amino acids. Written as DNA, the CDR3 is TGTGCCGGCAGCTTAGATGGCTCCTCTGAGCAGTTCTTC. Amino acid sequence: CAGSLDGSSEQFF.

Concerning this clonotype: Since the CDR3 does not end with the conserved phenylalanine or tryptophan, this likely comes from a read error. The rearrangement uses TRBV29-1 and TRBJ2-5, with D uncertain. CDR3 length equals 12 residues. Germline loops: CDR1 SQVTM, CDR2 ANQGSEA. Trimming took 4 bases from V and 2 from J, leaving 8 bases between them. CDR3 DNA: TGCAGCGTTGGACATCCGCAAGAGACCCAGTACTCC. Its protein is CSVGHPQETQYS.

Note on this clonotype: This could be a read error, since a much larger clone is one nucleotide away. This chain connects TRBV20-1 to TRBJ2-1; no clear D gene. The ends were cut back, 1 base at V and 8 bases at J, with 6 bases in the middle. This CDR3 is 11 amino acids long. Germline CDR1 is DFQATT and CDR2 is SNEGSKA (reference sequence). CDR3 DNA sequence: TGCAGTGCTAGAGTTAGGGATGAGCAGTTCTTC. This sequence encodes CSARVRDEQFF.

This clonotype showed up many times. V usage is TRBV5-1 and J usage is TRBJ2-7; D is possibly TRBD2 (5 bases). Germline CDR1 SGHRS, CDR2 YFSETQ. The V gene lost 2 bases and the J gene lost 2 bases, with 11 bases spanning the gap. The length of the CDR3 is 14 residues. Here the CDR3 reads CASSFQRSTYEQYF. As DNA, the CDR3 is TGCGCCAGCAGCTTCCAGCGGAGTACCTACGAGCAGTACTTC.

This clonotype was seen repeatedly, ten times or more. J is TRBJ2-7 and V is TRBV12-3 or TRBV12-4; D not certain. V lost 3 bases, J lost 4 bases, and 10 bases lay in between. The CDR3 covers 13 residues. The CDR3 is CASSFSSAYEQYF. The CDR3 coding sequence is TGTGCCAGCAGTTTCAGTTCTGCTTACGAGCAGTACTTC.

Worth noting for this clonotype: The CDR3 does not close with the conserved phenylalanine or tryptophan, likely indicating a read error. The chain carries TRBV29-1 and TRBJ2-7, with D perhaps matching TRBD2 (6 bases). This CDR3 is 12 amino acids long. From germline, CDR1 is SQVTM and CDR2 ANQGSEA. The CDR3 DNA reads as TGCGGCGTTGGGCAGGGAGGCTACGAGCAGTACTGC. It specifies CGVGQGGYEQYC.

This clonotype has ten or more counts. V gene TRBV7-9 combines with J gene TRBJ1-2; TRBD1 matches at 8 bases. V was clipped by 5 bases and J by 8 bases; unmatched bases: 10. Germline CDR1 and CDR2: SEHNR and FQNEAQ (reference sequence). The length of the CDR3 is 14 residues. CDR3 sequence (DNA): TGTGCCAGCAGCCCGGGCCCAGGGGGCAAAGGCTACACCTTC. Its protein product is CASSPGPGGKGYTF.

This clonotype was found many times. V is TRBV19 and J is TRBJ2-7; possibly TRBD1 for D (6 bases). This CDR3 has 13 residues. The V end lost 4 bases, the J end lost 4 bases, and 11 bases lay between the germline ends. Germline CDR1 is LNHDA and CDR2 is SQIVND (reference sequence). CDR3 nucleotides: TGTGCCAGTAGTACGGACAGCCCGTACGAGCAGTACTTC. Its translation is CASSTDSPYEQYF.

This clonotype was seen at least ten times. The chain has TRBV5-5 and TRBJ2-1, with 7 nucleotides matching TRBD1. The length of the CDR3 is 15 residues. V gave up 2 bases and J gave up 8 bases; unmatched junction bases: 10. CDR1 SGHKS and CDR2 YYEKEE come from the germline V gene (reference sequence). The CDR3 reads CASSFGGTASDEQFF. In DNA form, the CDR3 reads TGTGCCAGCAGCTTTGGTGGGACAGCCTCGGATGAGCAGTTCTTC.

Turning to this clonotype: In this CDR3 the conserved last residue, phenylalanine or tryptophan, is missing, so a read error is likely. The chain couples TRBV29-1 to TRBJ2-7; perhaps TRBD1 as D (6 bases). V was cut by 2 bases and J by 2 bases, with 10 bases left in between. Germline V lookup: CDR1 SQVTM, CDR2 ANQGSEA. This CDR3 comprises 13 residues. Here the CDR3 DNA reads TGCAGCGTTGAACTCGGGACACCCTACGAGCAGTACTAC. Its translation is CSVELGTPYEQYY.

This clonotype was seen many times. The V gene is TRBV12-3 or TRBV12-4, the J gene TRBJ1-1, with a possible D match to TRBD1 (5 bases). This CDR3 is built from 16 residues. V was clipped by 7 bases and J by 2 bases, with 20 bases between them. In DNA, the CDR3 is TGTGCCAGCACCATCGGGCGGGGCCGAAGTAACACTGAAGCTTTCTTT. Translation gives CASTIGRGRSNTEAFF.

This clonotype has ten or more counts. The chain links TRBV7-7 to TRBJ2-1; D may be TRBD2 (6 bases). Germline V gene lookup returns CDR1 SSHAT and CDR2 FNYEAQ (reference sequence). The germline V and J ends were trimmed by 5 bases and 7 bases, with 15 bases remaining between them. This CDR3 comprises 14 residues. DNA for the CDR3: TGTGCCAGCAGCCCGAATCCTGGGGGGAATGAGCAGTTCTTC. Encoded protein: CASSPNPGGNEQFF. The full variable domain, rest sourced from reference TRBV7-7 and TRBJ2-1, is GAGVSQSPRYKVTKRGQDVTLRCDPISSHATLYWYQQALGQGPEFLTYFNYEAQPDKSGLPSDRFSAERPEGSISTLTIQRTEQRDSAMYRCASSPNPGGNEQFFGPGTRLTVL.

The sample holds many counts of this clonotype. In DNA, the CDR3 is TGTGCCAGCAGCTCCGGCGGGCCCTACGAGCAGTACTTC. This encodes CASSSGGPYEQYF. The rearrangement links TRBV12-3 or TRBV12-4 to TRBJ2-7; TRBD2 is a possible D gene (5 bases). There are 13 residues in the CDR3. Trimming removed 6 bases from V and 2 bases from J, with 11 bases in between.

This clonotype was observed at least ten times. CDR3 DNA sequence: TGTGCCAGCAGTCCGGGGACAGCCTTGAACACTGAAGCTTTCTTT. Its translation is CASSPGTALNTEAFF. This chain connects TRBV6-5 to TRBJ1-1, with 7 bases aligning to TRBD1. CDR1 and CDR2 from the germline V gene are MNHEY and SVGAGI. This CDR3 comprises 15 residues. V shed 5 bases, J shed 0 bases, and the junction held 6 bases outside the gene matches.

This clonotype was counted ten times or more. The chain recombines TRBV12-3 or TRBV12-4 with TRBJ2-1; D may be TRBD2 (6 bases). This CDR3 is 14 amino acids long. The V end lost 7 bases, the J end lost 5 bases, and 15 bases lay between the germline ends. CDR3 region: CASTDYPQNNEQFF. In DNA, the CDR3 is TGTGCCAGCACGGACTACCCCCAGAACAATGAGCAGTTCTTC.